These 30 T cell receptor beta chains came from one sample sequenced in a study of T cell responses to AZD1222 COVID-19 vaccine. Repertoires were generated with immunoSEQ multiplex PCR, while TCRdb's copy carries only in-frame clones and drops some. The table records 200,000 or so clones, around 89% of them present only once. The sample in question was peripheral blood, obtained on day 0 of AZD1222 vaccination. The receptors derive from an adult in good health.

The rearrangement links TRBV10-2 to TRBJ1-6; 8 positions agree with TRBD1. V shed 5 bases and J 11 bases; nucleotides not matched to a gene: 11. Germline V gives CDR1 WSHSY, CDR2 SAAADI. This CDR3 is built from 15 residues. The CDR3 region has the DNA TGCGCCAGCAGTTGGCAGGACAGGGAGAATCCACCCCTCCACTTT. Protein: CASSWQDRENPPLHF.

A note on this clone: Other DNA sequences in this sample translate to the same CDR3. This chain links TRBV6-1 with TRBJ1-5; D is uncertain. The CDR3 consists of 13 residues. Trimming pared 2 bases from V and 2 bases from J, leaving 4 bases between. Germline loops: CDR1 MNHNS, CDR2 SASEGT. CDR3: CASSEFGNQPQHF. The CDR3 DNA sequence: TGTGCCAGCAGTGAATTTGGCAATCAGCCCCAGCATTTT.

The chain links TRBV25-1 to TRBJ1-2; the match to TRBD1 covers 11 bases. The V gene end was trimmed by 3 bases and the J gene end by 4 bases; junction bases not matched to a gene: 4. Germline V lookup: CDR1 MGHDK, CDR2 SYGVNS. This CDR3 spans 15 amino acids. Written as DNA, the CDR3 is TGTGCCAGCAGTGACTGGACAGGGGGCAGCTATGGCTACACCTTC. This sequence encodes CASSDWTGGSYGYTF.

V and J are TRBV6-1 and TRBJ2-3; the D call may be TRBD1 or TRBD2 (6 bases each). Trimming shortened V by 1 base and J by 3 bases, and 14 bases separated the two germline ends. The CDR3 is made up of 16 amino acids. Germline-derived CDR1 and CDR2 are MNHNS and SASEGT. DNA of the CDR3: TGTGCCAGCAGTGAAGTGAGAGGGGGGTCAACAGATACGCAGTATTTT. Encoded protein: CASSEVRGGSTDTQYF.

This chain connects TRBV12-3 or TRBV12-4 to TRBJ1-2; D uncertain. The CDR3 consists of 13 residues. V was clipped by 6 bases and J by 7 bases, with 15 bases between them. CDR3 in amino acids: CASSPIAEAGYTF. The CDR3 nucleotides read TGTGCCAGCAGCCCGATAGCGGAGGCTGGCTACACCTTC.

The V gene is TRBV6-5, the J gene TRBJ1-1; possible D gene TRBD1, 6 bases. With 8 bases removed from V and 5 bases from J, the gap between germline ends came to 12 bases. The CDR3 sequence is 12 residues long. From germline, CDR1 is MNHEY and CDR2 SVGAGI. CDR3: CASGGAWTEAFF. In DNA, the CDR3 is TGTGCCAGCGGGGGGGCTTGGACTGAAGCTTTCTTT.

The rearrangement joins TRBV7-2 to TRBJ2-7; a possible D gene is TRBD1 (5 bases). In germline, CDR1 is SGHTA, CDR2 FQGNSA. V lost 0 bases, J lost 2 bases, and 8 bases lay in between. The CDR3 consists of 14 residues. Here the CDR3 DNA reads TGTGCCAGCAGCTTAGCGGGGCCACCCTACGAGCAGTACTTC. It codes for CASSLAGPPYEQYF.

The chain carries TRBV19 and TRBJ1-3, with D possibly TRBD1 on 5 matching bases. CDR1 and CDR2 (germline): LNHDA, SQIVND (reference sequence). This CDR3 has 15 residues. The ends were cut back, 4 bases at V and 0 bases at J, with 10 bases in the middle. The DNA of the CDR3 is TGTGCCAGTAGTACGACAGCCCTCTCTGGAAACACCATATATTTT. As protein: CASSTTALSGNTIYF.

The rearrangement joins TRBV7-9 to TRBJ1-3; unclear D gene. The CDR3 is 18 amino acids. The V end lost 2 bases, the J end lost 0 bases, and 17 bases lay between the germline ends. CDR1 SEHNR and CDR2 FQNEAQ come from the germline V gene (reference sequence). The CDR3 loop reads CASSLNLKAGFSGNTIYF. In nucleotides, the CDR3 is TGTGCCAGCAGCTTAAATCTCAAGGCTGGGTTCTCTGGAAACACCATATATTTT.

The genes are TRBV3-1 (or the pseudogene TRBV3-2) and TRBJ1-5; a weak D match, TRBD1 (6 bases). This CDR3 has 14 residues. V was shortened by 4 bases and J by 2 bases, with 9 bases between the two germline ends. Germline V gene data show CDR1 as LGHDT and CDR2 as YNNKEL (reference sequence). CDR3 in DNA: TGTGCCAGCAGCCGGAGGGGGGGCAATCAGCCCCAGCATTTT. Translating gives CASSRRGGNQPQHF.

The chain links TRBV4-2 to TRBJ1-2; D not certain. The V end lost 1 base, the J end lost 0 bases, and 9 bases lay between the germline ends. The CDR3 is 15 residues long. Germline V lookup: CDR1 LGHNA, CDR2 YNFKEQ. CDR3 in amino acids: CASSQARGANYGYTF. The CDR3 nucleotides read TGTGCCAGCAGCCAAGCCCGGGGAGCTAACTATGGCTACACCTTC.

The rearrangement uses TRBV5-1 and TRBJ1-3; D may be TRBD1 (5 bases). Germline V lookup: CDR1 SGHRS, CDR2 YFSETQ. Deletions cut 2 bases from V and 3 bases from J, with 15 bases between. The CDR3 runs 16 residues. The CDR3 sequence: CASSFLSYQGGNTIYF. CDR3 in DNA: TGCGCCAGCAGCTTCCTCTCATATCAGGGTGGAAACACCATATATTTT.

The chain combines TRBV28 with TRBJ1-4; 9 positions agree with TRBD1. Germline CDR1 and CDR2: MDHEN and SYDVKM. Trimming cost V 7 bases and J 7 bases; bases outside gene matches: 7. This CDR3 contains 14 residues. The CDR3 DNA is TGTGCCAGCACCCGGACAGGGGACGGTGAAAAACTGTTTTTT. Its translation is CASTRTGDGEKLFF.

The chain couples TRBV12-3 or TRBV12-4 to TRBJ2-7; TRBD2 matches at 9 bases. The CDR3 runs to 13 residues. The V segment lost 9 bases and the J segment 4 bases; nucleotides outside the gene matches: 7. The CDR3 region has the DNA TGTGCCAGTCACTTAGCGGGAGTGTACGAGCAGTACTTC. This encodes CASHLAGVYEQYF.

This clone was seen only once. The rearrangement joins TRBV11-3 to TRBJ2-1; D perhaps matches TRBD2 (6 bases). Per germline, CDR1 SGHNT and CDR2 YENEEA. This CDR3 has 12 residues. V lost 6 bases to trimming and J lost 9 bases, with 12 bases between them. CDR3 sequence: CASSPEGGEQFF. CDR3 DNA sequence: TGTGCCAGCAGTCCCGAGGGAGGTGAGCAGTTCTTC.

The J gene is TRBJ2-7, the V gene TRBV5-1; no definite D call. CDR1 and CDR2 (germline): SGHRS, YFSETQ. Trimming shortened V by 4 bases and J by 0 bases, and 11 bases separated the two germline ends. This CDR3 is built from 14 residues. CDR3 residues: CASSGNAASYEQYF. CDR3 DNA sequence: TGCGCCAGCAGCGGTAACGCCGCCTCCTACGAGCAGTACTTC. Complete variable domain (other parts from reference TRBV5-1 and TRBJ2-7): KAGVTQTPRYLIKTRGQQVTLSCSPISGHRSVSWYQQTPGQGLQFLFEYFSETQRNKGNFPGRFSGRQFSNSRSEMNVSTLELGDSALYLCASSGNAASYEQYFGPGTRLTVT.

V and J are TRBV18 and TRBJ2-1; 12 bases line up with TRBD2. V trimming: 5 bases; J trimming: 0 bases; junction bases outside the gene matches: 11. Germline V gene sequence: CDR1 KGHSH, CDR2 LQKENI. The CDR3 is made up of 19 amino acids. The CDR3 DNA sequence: TGTGCCAGCTCATCCGGACTAGCGGGGCTCACATTCTCCTACAATGAGCAGTTCTTC. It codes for CASSSGLAGLTFSYNEQFF. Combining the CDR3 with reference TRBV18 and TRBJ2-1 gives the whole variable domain NAGVMQNPRHLVRRRGQEARLRCSPMKGHSHVYWYRQLPEEGLKFMVYLQKENIIDESGMPKERFSAEFPKEGPSILRIQQVVRGDSAAYFCASSSGLAGLTFSYNEQFFGPGTRLTVL.

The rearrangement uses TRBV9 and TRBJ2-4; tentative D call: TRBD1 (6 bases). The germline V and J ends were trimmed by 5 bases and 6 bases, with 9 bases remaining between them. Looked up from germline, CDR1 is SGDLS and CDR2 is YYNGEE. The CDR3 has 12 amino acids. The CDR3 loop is CASRDSRNIQYF. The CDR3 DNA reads TGTGCCAGCAGGGACAGCCGAAACATTCAGTACTTC. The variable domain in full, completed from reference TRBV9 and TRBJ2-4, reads DSGVTQTPKHLITATGQRVTLRCSPRSGDLSVYWYQQSLDQGLQFLIQYYNGEERAKGNILERFSAQQFPDLHSELNLSSLELGDSALYFCASRDSRNIQYFGAGTRLSVL.

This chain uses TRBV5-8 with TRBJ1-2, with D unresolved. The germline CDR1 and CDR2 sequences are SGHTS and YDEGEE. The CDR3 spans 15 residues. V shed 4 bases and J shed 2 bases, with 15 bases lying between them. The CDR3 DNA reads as TGTGCCAGCAGCACCGGGGAGCCGTCAAACTATGGCTACACCTTC. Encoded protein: CASSTGEPSNYGYTF.

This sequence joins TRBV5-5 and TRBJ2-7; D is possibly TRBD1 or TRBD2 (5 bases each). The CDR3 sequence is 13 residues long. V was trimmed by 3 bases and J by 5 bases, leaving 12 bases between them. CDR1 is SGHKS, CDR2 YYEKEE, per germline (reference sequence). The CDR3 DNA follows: TGTGCCAGCAGCTATCGGGGACGTGACGAGCAGTACTTC. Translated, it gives CASSYRGRDEQYF.

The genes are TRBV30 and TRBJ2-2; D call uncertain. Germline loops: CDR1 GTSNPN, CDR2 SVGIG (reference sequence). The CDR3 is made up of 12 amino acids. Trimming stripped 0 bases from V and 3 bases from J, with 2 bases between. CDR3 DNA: TGTGCCTGGAGTGTACACACCGGGGAGCTGTTTTTT. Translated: CAWSVHTGELFF.

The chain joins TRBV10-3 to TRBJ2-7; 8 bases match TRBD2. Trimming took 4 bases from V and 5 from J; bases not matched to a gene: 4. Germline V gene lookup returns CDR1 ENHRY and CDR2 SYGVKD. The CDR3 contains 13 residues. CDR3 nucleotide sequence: TGTGCCATCAGTGTTAGCGGGATAGACGAGCAGTACTTC. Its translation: CAISVSGIDEQYF.

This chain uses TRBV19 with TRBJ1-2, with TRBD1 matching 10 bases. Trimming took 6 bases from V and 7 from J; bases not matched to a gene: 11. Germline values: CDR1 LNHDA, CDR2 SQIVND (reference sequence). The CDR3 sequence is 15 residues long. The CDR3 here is CASRVTGGAGSGYTF. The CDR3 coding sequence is TGTGCCAGTAGGGTGACAGGGGGCGCAGGGTCTGGCTACACCTTC.

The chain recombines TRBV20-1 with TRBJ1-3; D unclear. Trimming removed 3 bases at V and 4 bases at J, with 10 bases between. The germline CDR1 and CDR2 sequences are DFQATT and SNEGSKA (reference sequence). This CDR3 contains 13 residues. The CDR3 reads CSASNPGGNTIYF. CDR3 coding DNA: TGCAGTGCTAGTAACCCAGGAGGAAACACCATATATTTT.

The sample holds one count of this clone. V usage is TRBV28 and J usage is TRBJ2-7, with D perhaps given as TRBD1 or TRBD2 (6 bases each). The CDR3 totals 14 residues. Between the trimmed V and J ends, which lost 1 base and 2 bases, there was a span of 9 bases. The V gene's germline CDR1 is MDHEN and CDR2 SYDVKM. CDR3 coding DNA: TGTGCCAGCAGTTTATCGGGGGCACCCTACGAGCAGTACTTC. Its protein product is CASSLSGAPYEQYF.

The CDR3 spells CASSLGGGRAETQYF. CDR3 in DNA: TGTGCCAGCAGCTTAGGAGGCGGGAGGGCCGAGACCCAGTACTTC. V usage is TRBV7-9 and J usage is TRBJ2-5; 9 bases match TRBD2. The V segment lost 1 base and the J segment 5 bases; nucleotides outside the gene matches: 5. CDR3 length: 15 residues. Germline CDR1 reads SEHNR; CDR2 reads FQNEAQ (reference sequence).

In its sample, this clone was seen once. The CDR3 nucleotides are TGTGCCAGCAGTGAGGGTGGCAGCCTAACGAGCAATCAGCCCCAGCATTTT. Translated: CASSEGGSLTSNQPQHF. V usage is TRBV2 and J usage is TRBJ1-5, with D hard to call. Germline V CDR1 and CDR2: SNHLY, FYNNEI. The CDR3 extends over 17 amino acids. Trimming shortened V by 3 bases and J by 1 base, and 16 bases separated the two germline ends.

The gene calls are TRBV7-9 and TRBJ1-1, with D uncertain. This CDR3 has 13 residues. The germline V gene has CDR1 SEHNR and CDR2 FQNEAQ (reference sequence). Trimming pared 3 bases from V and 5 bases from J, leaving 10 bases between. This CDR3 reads CASSFLQQTEAFF. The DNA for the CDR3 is TGTGCCAGCAGCTTTCTTCAGCAGACTGAAGCTTTCTTT.

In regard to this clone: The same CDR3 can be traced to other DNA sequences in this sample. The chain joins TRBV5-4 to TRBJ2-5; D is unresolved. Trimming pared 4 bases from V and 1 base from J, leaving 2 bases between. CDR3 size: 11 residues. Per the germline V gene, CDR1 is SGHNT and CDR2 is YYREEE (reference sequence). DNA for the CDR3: TGTGCCAGCAGCCGCCAAGAGACCCAGTACTTC. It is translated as CASSRQETQYF.

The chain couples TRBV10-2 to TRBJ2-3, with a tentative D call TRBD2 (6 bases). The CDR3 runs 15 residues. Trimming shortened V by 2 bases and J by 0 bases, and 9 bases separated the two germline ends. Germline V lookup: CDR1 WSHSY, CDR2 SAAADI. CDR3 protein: CASSEAGTSTDTQYF. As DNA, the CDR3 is TGCGCCAGCAGTGAGGCCGGGACTAGCACAGATACGCAGTATTTT.